Listed below are T cell receptor beta chains from one sample, sequenced in a study of cytomegalovirus exposure and HLA in healthy donors. TCRdb's table, derived via immunoSEQ multiplex PCR, lists solely in-frame clones and lacks some. The sample lists 95,000 to 150,000 clones; 75% to 90% were seen once. Specimen: PBMCs. Every receptor here comes from a man aged 30-40 years in good health and CMV-seronegative. The CDR3 runs from the conserved cysteine through the conserved F or W. D genes are given only for firm matches. Where a row states a size, it is once, few, many or the class of an expanded clone; other rows omit it.

CDR3 protein	CDR3 DNA	D gene	V gene	clone size	J gene
CASHHSRTDTQYF	TGTGCCAGCCATCACTCGCGCACAGATACGCAGTATTTT	.	TRBV6-1	.	TRBJ2-3
CASSLRGGGNTIYF	TGTGCCAGCAGCTTAAGGGGCGGTGGAAACACCATATATTTT	.	TRBV7-6	.	TRBJ1-3
CASSPFDRGLLGETQYF	TGTGCCAGCAGCCCCTTTGACAGGGGGCTCCTAGGGGAGACCCAGTACTTC	TRBD1	TRBV9	.	TRBJ2-5
CASSQHQDGGYTF	TGTGCCAGTAGCCAACATCAGGATGGGGGCTACACCTTC	.	TRBV19	.	TRBJ1-2
CASSYSTSGPGNEQFF	TGTGCCAGCAGTTACTCGACTAGCGGGCCGGGCAATGAGCAGTTCTTC	TRBD2	TRBV6-5	.	TRBJ2-1
CASSSSVLSGNTIYF	TGTGCCAGCAGCTCCTCGGTCCTCTCTGGAAACACCATATATTTT	.	TRBV11-2	.	TRBJ1-3
CASNTQGGGGYTF	TGTGCCAGCAACACCCAGGGAGGTGGTGGCTACACCTTC	.	TRBV5-4	.	TRBJ1-2
CASSVLVADTQYF	TGTGCCAGCAGCGTACTAGTGGCGGATACGCAGTATTTT	.	TRBV7-6	few	TRBJ2-3
CASSLARGPQYF	TGTGCCAGCAGCTTAGCGAGGGGGCCGCAGTATTTT	TRBD1	TRBV7-9	.	TRBJ2-3
CASSTGGQTNYGYTF	TGTGCCAGCAGCACCGGAGGGCAGACTAACTATGGCTACACCTTC	.	TRBV9	.	TRBJ1-2
CASSSGGGGADTQYF	TGTGCCAGCAGCTCGGGGGGTGGGGGCGCAGATACGCAGTATTTT	.	TRBV13	.	TRBJ2-3
CASSQDPGTYVLTF	TGCGCCAGCAGCCAAGACCCAGGCACCTACGTCCTGACTTTC	.	TRBV4-1	few	TRBJ2-6
CASTKGASSPSGYTF	TGTGCCAGCACCAAAGGGGCCTCCTCGCCCAGTGGCTACACCTTC	.	TRBV27	.	TRBJ1-2
CSASDRGGDTQYF	TGCAGCGCATCCGACAGGGGCGGGGATACGCAGTATTTT	TRBD1	TRBV29-1	.	TRBJ2-3
CASSLPRGQTNEKLFF	TGTGCCAGCAGCTTACCCCGGGGACAGACTAATGAAAAACTGTTTTTT	TRBD1	TRBV7-9	.	TRBJ1-4
CASRRDFRYEQYF	TGCGCCAGCAGGCGGGACTTTCGCTACGAGCAGTACTTC	.	TRBV23-1	.	TRBJ2-7
CAWGSGGRTEAFF	TGTGCCTGGGGTTCCGGGGGAAGGACTGAAGCTTTCTTT	.	TRBV30	.	TRBJ1-1
CASSVDTRTYEQYF	TGTGCCAGTAGTGTAGATACAAGAACCTACGAGCAGTACTTC	.	TRBV19	.	TRBJ2-7
CAISEPGLLEQYF	TGTGCCATCAGTGAGCCGGGACTCCTTGAGCAGTACTTC	.	TRBV10-3	.	TRBJ2-7
CASSGKRTGEDTEAFF	TGCGCCAGCAGTGGAAAGAGGACAGGGGAGGACACTGAAGCTTTCTTT	TRBD1	TRBV10-1	.	TRBJ1-1
CASSWNGLRDRGQYF	TGTGCCAGCAGCTGGAACGGCCTCCGGGACAGGGGCCAGTACTTC	TRBD1	TRBV5-6	.	TRBJ2-5
CASNQGSSGNTIYF	TGTGCCAGTAATCAGGGATCCTCTGGAAACACCATATATTTT	.	TRBV19	.	TRBJ1-3
CASSLSGTSETQYF	TGTGCCAGCAGCTTAAGCGGGACTAGCGAGACCCAGTACTTC	TRBD2	TRBV5-8	.	TRBJ2-5
CASSRGRNTEAFF	TGTGCCAGCAGCAGGGGCCGGAACACTGAAGCTTTCTTT	.	TRBV14	.	TRBJ1-1
CASARDTGEKLFF	TGTGCCAGCGCCAGGGACACCGGCGAAAAACTGTTTTTT	.	TRBV2	.	TRBJ1-4
CASSAGGAGANGLTF	TGTGCCAGCAGTGCAGGGGGCGCTGGGGCCAACGGCCTGACTTTC	TRBD1	TRBV6-1	.	TRBJ2-6
CASSDRDRGRISEQYF	TGTGCCAGCAGCGACCGGGACAGGGGGCGTATTTCCGAGCAGTACTTC	TRBD1	TRBV5-8	.	TRBJ2-7
CASSQEVGDMNTEAFF	TGTGCCAGCAGCCAAGAAGTCGGGGACATGAACACTGAAGCTTTCTTT	.	TRBV14	.	TRBJ1-1
CASSLLLDSRDGYTF	TGTGCCAGCAGTTTATTACTTGACAGTCGCGATGGCTACACCTTC	.	TRBV27	.	TRBJ1-2
CASRGGSGPYEQYF	TGTGCCAGCAGGGGGGGGTCAGGACCCTACGAGCAGTACTTC	TRBD2	TRBV28	.	TRBJ2-7
CASSEQGEGNIQYF	TGCGCCAGCAGCGAACAGGGGGAGGGAAACATTCAGTACTTC	.	TRBV5-1	.	TRBJ2-4
CASSFLKAGVYGYTF	TGTGCCAGCAGCTTTCTCAAGGCAGGGGTGTATGGCTACACCTTC	.	TRBV7-6	.	TRBJ1-2
CAAGRDSPGRNTQYF	TGTGCCGCAGGAAGGGACTCCCCGGGCAGAAATACGCAGTATTTT	.	TRBV7-2	.	TRBJ2-3
CASSLGDRGTGYTF	TGTGCCAGCAGCTTGGGGGACAGGGGGACTGGCTACACCTTC	TRBD1	TRBV5-6	.	TRBJ1-2
CASSPRAAGANVLTF	TGTGCCAGCAGCCCGAGGGCTGCTGGGGCCAACGTCCTGACTTTC	.	TRBV5-6	.	TRBJ2-6
CASSMSLAGPSSYNEQFF	TGTGCCAGTAGTATGAGCCTAGCGGGGCCCAGCTCCTACAATGAGCAGTTCTTC	TRBD2	TRBV19	.	TRBJ2-1
CASSRGGLGNQPQHF	TGTGCCAGCAGCCGAGGGGGCTTGGGCAATCAGCCCCAGCATTTT	TRBD1	TRBV7-2	.	TRBJ1-5
CASRGSSDNEQFF	TGCGCCAGCAGGGGGAGCTCGGACAATGAGCAGTTCTTC	.	TRBV10-2	.	TRBJ2-1
CASRRTTSTDTQYF	TGTGCCAGCAGACGGACTACCAGCACAGATACGCAGTATTTT	.	TRBV7-8	once	TRBJ2-3
CASSLGFGAGGTSETQYF	TGTGCCAGCAGCTTGGGGTTTGGGGCGGGGGGGACGTCGGAGACCCAGTACTTC	TRBD2	TRBV5-4	.	TRBJ2-5
CASSLGQNYEQYF	TGTGCCAGCAGCCTGGGACAGAACTACGAGCAGTACTTC	TRBD1	TRBV7-9	.	TRBJ2-7
CASSPDRDTGELFF	TGCGCCAGCAGCCCCGACAGGGACACCGGGGAGCTGTTTTTT	TRBD1	TRBV5-1	few	TRBJ2-2
CASSGRGGEFYEQYF	TGTGCCAGCAGCGGCAGGGGTGGGGAGTTTTACGAGCAGTACTTC	.	TRBV7-2	.	TRBJ2-7
CASSLYRTGHSGANGLTF	TGTGCCAGCAGCTTGTATAGGACAGGGCACTCTGGGGCCAACGGCCTGACTTTC	TRBD1	TRBV5-8	.	TRBJ2-6
CASNLGQGSTDTQYF	TGTGCCAGCAATTTGGGACAGGGGTCCACAGATACGCAGTATTTT	TRBD1	TRBV28	few	TRBJ2-3